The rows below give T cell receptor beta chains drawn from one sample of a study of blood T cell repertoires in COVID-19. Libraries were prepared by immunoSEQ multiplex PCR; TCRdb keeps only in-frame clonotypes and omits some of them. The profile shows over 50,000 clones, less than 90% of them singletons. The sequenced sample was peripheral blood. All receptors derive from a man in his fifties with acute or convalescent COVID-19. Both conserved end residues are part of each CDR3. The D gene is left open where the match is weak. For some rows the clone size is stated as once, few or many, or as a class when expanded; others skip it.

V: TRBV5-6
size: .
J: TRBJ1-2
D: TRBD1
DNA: TGTGCCAGCAGCTTGAGGCAGGGGGATGGCTACACCTTC
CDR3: CASSLRQGDGYTF

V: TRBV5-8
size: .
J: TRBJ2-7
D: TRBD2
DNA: TGTGCCAGCAGCAGTGGACTAGCGGGGGCCTCCTCCTACGAGCAGTACTTC
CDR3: CASSSGLAGASSYEQYF

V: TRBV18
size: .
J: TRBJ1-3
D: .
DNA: TGTGCCAGCTCACCGACAGACTCTGGAAACACCATATATTTT
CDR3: CASSPTDSGNTIYF

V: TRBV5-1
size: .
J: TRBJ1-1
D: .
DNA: TGCGCCAGCAGTTCAGGGGCGAACACTGAAGCTTTCTTT
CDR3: CASSSGANTEAFF

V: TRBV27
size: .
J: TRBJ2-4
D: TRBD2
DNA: TGTGCCAGCAGTTTATCGAATAGCGGGAGGTCCATTCAGTACTTC
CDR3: CASSLSNSGRSIQYF

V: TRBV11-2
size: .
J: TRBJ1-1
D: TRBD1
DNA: TGTGCCAGCAGCCGCATACAGGGGACTGAAGCTTTCTTT
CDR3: CASSRIQGTEAFF

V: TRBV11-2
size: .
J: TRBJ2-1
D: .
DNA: TGTGCCAGCAGCCCCCCGCTTACAAGTGAGCAGTTCTTC
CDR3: CASSPPLTSEQFF

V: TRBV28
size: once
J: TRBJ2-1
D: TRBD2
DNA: TGTGCCAGCAGTTTAAGCCTACTAGCGGGAGTCTACAATGAGCAGTTCTTC
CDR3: CASSLSLLAGVYNEQFF

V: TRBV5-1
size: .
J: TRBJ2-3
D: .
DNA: TGCGCCAGCAGCTTGGGTACAGGGCAGAGGGAAGATACGCAGTATTTT
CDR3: CASSLGTGQREDTQYF

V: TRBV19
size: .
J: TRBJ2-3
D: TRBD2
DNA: TGTGCCAGTAGTATCCGGGTCGGGGGGGCAGGCTCGGATACGCAGTATTTT
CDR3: CASSIRVGGAGSDTQYF

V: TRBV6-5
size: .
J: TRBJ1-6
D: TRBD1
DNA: TGTGCCAGCAGTTACACTCGACAGGGGCATTCACCCCTCCACTTT
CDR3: CASSYTRQGHSPLHF

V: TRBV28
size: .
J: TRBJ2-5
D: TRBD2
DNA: TGTGCCAGCAGTCCGCGGGGGGAAGAGACCCAGTACTTC
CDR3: CASSPRGEETQYF

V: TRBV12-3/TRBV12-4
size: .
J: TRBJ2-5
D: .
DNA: TGTGCCAGCAGTTTGGGGGCGGAGACCCAGTACTTC
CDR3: CASSLGAETQYF

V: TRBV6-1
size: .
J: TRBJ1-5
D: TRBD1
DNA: TGTGCCAGCAGGGCCGGGACAGGAAATCAGCCCCAGCATTTT
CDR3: CASRAGTGNQPQHF

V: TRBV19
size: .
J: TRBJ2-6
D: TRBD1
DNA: TGTGCCAGTAGTGTATTACAGGGGTCTGGGGCCAACGTCCTGACTTTC
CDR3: CASSVLQGSGANVLTF

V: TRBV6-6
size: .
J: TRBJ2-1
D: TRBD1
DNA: TGTGCCAGCAGTCCGACAGGGGACCATCCCTTCTACAATGAGCAGTTCTTC
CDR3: CASSPTGDHPFYNEQFF

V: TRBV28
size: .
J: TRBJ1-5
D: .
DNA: TGTGCCAGCAGTTTTAATCCCCCGACAGGTAGGGCTATGTATAGCAATCAGCCCCAGCATTTT
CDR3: CASSFNPPTGRAMYSNQPQHF

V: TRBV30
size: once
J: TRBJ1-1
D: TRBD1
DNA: TGTGCCTGGTCAGGGGGGAACACTGAAGCTTTCTTT
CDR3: CAWSGGNTEAFF

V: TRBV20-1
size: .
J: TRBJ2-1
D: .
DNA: TGCAGTGCTAGAGATGGGTGGGGCGGGTTCTTC
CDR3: CSARDGWGGFF